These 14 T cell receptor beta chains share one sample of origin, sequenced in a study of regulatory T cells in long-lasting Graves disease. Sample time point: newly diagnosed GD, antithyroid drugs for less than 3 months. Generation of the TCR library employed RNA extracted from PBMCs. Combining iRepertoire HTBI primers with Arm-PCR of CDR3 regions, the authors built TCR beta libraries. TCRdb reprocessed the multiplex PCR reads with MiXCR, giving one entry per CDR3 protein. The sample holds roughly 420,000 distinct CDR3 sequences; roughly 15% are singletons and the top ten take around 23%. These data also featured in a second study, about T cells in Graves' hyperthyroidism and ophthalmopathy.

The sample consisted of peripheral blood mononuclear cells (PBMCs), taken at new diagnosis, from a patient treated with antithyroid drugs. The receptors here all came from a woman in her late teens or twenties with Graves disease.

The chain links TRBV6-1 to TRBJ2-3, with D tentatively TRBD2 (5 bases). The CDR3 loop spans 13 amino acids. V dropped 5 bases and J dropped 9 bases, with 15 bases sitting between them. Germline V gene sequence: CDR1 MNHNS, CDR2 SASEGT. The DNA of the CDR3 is TGTGCCAGCAGTACTCATGGGGAGCGAACGCAGTATTTT. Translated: CASSTHGERTQYF.

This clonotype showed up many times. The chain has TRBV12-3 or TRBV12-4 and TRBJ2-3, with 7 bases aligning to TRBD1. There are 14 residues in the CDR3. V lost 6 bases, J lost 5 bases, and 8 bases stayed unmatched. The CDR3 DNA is TGTGCCAGCAGCTCCATAGGGGGCGTAGATACGCAGTATTTT. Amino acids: CASSSIGGVDTQYF.

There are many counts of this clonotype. CDR3 nucleotides: TGCAGTGCTAGGAAGGGGCAGGGATGGGGTGGCACTGAAGCTTTCTTT. Translating gives CSARKGQGWGGTEAFF. The rearrangement uses TRBV20-1 and TRBJ1-1; D perhaps matches TRBD1 (5 bases). With 3 bases removed from V and 4 bases from J, the gap between germline ends came to 21 bases. This CDR3 region has 16 residues. CDR1 is DFQATT, CDR2 SNEGSKA, per germline (reference sequence).

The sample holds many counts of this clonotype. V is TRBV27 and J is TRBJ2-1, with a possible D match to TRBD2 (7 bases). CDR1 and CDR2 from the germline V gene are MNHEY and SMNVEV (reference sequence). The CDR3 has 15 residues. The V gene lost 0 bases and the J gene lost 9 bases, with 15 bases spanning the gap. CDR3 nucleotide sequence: TGTGCCAGCAGTTTATCGAGGGGGAGGGCCCCTGAGCAGTTCTTC. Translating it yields CASSLSRGRAPEQFF.

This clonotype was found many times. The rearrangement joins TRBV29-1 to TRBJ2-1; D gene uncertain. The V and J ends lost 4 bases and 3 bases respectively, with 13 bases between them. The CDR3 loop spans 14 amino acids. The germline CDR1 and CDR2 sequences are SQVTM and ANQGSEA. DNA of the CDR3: TGCAGCGTTGCAAGCAGCGACATCTACAATGAGCAGTTCTTC. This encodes CSVASSDIYNEQFF.

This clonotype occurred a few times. As DNA, the CDR3 is TGTGCCAGTAGTCGAAGCGGGAGGGCCTACGAGCAGTACTTC. It codes for CASSRSGRAYEQYF. V usage is TRBV19 and J usage is TRBJ2-7, with 10 nucleotides matching TRBD2. CDR3 size: 14 residues. Germline trimming cut 5 bases from V and 2 bases from J; bases unmatched to any gene: 3. From germline, CDR1 is LNHDA and CDR2 SQIVND (reference sequence).

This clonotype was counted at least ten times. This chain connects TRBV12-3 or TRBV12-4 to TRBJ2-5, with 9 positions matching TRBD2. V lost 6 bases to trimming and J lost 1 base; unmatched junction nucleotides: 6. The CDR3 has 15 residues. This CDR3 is CASRVTSGVQETQYF. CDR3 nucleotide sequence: TGTGCCAGCAGGGTGACTAGCGGAGTCCAAGAGACCCAGTACTTC.

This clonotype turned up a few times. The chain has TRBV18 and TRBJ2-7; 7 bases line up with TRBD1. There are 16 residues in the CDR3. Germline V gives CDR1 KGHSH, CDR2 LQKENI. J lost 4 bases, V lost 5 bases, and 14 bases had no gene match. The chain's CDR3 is CASSSSSTGDLYEQYF. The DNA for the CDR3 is TGTGCCAGCTCATCCTCCTCTACAGGGGATCTGTACGAGCAGTACTTC.

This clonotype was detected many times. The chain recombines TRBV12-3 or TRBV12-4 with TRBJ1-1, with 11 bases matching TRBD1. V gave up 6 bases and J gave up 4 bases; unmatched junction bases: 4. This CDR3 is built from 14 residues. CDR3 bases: TGTGCCAGCAGAAGGGACAGGGGGATCACTGAAGCTTTCTTT. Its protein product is CASRRDRGITEAFF.

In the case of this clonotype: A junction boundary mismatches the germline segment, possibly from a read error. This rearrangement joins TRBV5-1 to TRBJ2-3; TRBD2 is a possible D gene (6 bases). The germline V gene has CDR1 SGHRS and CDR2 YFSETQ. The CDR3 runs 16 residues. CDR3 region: CANSPKGTAYTDTQYF. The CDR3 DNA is TGCGCCAACAGCCCGAAAGGGACTGCCTACACAGATACGCAGTATTTT.

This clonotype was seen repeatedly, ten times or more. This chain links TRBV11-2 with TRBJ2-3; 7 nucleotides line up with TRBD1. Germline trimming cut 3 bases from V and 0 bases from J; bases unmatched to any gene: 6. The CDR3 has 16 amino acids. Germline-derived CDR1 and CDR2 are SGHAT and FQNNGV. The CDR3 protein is CASSFLTGASTDTQYF. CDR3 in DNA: TGTGCCAGCAGCTTCCTTACAGGGGCGAGCACAGATACGCAGTATTTT.

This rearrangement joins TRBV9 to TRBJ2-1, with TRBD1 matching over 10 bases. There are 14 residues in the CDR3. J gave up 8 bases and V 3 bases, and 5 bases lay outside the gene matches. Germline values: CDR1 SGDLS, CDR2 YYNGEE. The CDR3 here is CASSATGGWDEQFF. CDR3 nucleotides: TGTGCCAGCAGCGCGACAGGGGGCTGGGATGAGCAGTTCTTC.

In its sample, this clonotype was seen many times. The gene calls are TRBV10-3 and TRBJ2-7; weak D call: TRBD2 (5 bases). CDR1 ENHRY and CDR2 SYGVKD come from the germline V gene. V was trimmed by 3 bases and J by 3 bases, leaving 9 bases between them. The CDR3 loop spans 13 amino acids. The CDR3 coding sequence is TGTGCCATCAGTGACGACTACCACTACGAGCAGTACTTC. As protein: CAISDDYHYEQYF.

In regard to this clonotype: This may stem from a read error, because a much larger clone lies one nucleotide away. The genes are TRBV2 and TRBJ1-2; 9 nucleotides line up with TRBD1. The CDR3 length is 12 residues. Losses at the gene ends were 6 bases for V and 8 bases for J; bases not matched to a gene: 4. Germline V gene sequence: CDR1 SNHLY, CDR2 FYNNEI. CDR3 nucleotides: TGTGCCAGCAGAGGGACAGGGTGGGGCTACACCTTC. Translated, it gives CASRGTGWGYTF.